This passage covers 9 T cell receptor beta chains from one sample sequenced in a study of shared clonotypes between healthy human individuals. TCRdb's copy holds only in-frame clones and misses some; the assay was immunoSEQ multiplex PCR. This sample carries approximately 340,000 clones, about 70% of them seen once, and the ten largest clones take more than 9%. The sequenced material came from memory CD4+ T cells sorted from blood. Documented subset: CD45RA-negative fraction. The receptors here all came from a man aged 25-40 years in good health.

This chain uses TRBV18 with TRBJ1-3, with no clear D. The V and J ends lost 6 bases and 0 bases respectively, with 9 bases between them. CDR3 length equals 14 residues. Per the germline V gene, CDR1 is KGHSH and CDR2 is LQKENI. CDR3 sequence reads: CASSPVDSGNTIYF. Written as DNA, the CDR3 is TGTGCCAGCTCTCCCGTCGACTCTGGAAACACCATATATTTT.

The chain is built from TRBV5-6 and TRBJ2-7, with D maybe TRBD2 (9 bases). This CDR3 has 16 amino acids. Trimming removed 0 bases from V and 5 bases from J, with 18 bases in between. Germline assignment: CDR1 SGHDT and CDR2 YYEEEE. The CDR3 DNA reads TGTGCCAGCAGCTTGGTGGCTAGCGGGGACAGGAACGAGCAGTACTTC. It yields the protein CASSLVASGDRNEQYF.

This sequence joins TRBV9 and TRBJ2-1; no clear D gene. CDR3 length equals 15 residues. Germline CDR1 SGDLS, CDR2 YYNGEE. V was cut by 0 bases and J by 7 bases, with 14 bases left in between. The CDR3 spells CASSVGGQLGNEQFF. CDR3 nucleotide sequence: TGTGCCAGCAGCGTAGGTGGCCAACTCGGTAATGAGCAGTTCTTC.

V usage is TRBV6-5 and J usage is TRBJ1-6; tentatively, D is TRBD1 (5 bases). V lost 4 bases, J lost 10 bases, and 11 bases lay in between. There are 13 residues in the CDR3. Looked up from germline, CDR1 is MNHEY and CDR2 is SVGAGI. The CDR3 loop reads CASSWGSGSPLHF. The CDR3 DNA reads TGTGCCAGCAGTTGGGGCAGCGGGTCACCCCTCCACTTT.

This sequence joins TRBV11-3 and TRBJ2-7; D possibly matches TRBD1 or TRBD2 (6 bases each). Trimming stripped 7 bases from V and 2 bases from J, with 24 bases between. The germline gives CDR1 SGHNT, CDR2 YENEEA. The CDR3 length is 17 residues. The CDR3 loop is CASTRGGCGRRTYEQYF. CDR3 nucleotide sequence: TGTGCCAGCACCCGAGGGGGGTGTGGGAGAAGGACCTACGAGCAGTACTTC.

Only a few counts were recorded for this clone. The chain joins TRBV21-1 to TRBJ2-2; no check of the table's D call, TRBD1, against the DNA was made. TRBV21-1 is a pseudogene segment. The CDR3 contains 14 residues. The CDR3 coding sequence is TGTGCCAGCAGCAAAGGGACAGGGCTCGGGGAGCTGTTTTTT. It encodes CASSKGTGLGELFF.

This clone was recorded only once. The V gene is TRBV4-2, the J gene TRBJ2-5, with D possibly TRBD1 on 6 matching bases. Germline V CDR1 and CDR2: LGHNA, YNFKEQ. The CDR3 consists of 17 residues. V lost 1 base and J lost 2, with 17 bases in between. Here the CDR3 DNA reads TGTGCCAGCAGCCAAGGGAGAGGGGGAGAGTTACAAGAGACCCAGTACTTC. Amino acids: CASSQGRGGELQETQYF.

This clone came up once. The genes are TRBV5-1 and TRBJ2-7, with D possibly TRBD2 on 7 matching bases. The CDR3 length is 13 residues. The V end lost 3 bases, the J end lost 7 bases, and 14 bases lay between the germline ends. Germline V gene data show CDR1 as SGHRS and CDR2 as YFSETQ. DNA of the CDR3: TGCGCCAGCAGCTCCGGGGGGCTGGGGGAGCAGTACTTC. This codes for CASSSGGLGEQYF.

The CDR3 DNA reads TGTGCCAGTAGTCTTACCGACAGTTATAGCAATCAGCCCCAGCATTTT. This sequence encodes CASSLTDSYSNQPQHF. The chain is built from TRBV19 and TRBJ1-5, with D maybe TRBD1 (5 bases). V lost 5 bases to trimming and J lost 0 bases, with 14 bases between them. CDR1 is LNHDA and CDR2 is SQIVND in the germline V gene (reference sequence). The CDR3 runs to 16 residues.